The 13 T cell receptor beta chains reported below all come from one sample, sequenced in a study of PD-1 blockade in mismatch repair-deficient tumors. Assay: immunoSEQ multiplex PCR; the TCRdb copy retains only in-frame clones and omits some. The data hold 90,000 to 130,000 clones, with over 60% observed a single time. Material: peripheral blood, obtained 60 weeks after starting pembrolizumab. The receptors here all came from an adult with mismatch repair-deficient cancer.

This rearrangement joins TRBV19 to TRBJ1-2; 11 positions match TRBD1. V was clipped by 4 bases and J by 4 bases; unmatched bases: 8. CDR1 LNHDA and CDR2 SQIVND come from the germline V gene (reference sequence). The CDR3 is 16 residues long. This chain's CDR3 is CASSRGQGAQGYGYTF. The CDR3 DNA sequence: TGTGCCAGTAGTAGAGGACAGGGGGCTCAAGGCTATGGCTACACCTTC.

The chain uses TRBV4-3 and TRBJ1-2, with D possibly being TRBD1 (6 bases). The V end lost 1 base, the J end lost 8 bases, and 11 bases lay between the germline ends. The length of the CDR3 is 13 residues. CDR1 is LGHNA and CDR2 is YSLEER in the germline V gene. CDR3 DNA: TGCGCCAGCAGCCAAGTACAGGGATCAGGCTACACCTTC. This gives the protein CASSQVQGSGYTF.

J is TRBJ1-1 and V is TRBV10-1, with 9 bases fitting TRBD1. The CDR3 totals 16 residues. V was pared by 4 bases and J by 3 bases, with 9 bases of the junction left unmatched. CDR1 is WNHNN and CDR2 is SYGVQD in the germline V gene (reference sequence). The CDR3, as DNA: TGCGCCAGCAGTGTTGACAGGGGGATCCTTGACACTGAAGCTTTCTTT. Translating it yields CASSVDRGILDTEAFF.

CDR3 DNA: TGTGCCAGCAGTTACGAACAGGGAAATTCACCCCTCCACTTT. It encodes CASSYEQGNSPLHF. This chain links TRBV6-6 with TRBJ1-6; D is possibly TRBD1 (6 bases). The CDR3 covers 14 residues. The germline V and J ends were trimmed by 2 bases and 7 bases, with 9 bases remaining between them. Germline CDR1 reads MNHNY; CDR2 reads SVGAGI (reference sequence).

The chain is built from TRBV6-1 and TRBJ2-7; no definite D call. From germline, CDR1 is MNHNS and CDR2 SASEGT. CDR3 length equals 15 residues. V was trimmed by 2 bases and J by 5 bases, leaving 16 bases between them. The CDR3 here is CASSERVPSYHEQYF. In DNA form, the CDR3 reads TGTGCCAGCAGTGAAAGGGTGCCCTCCTATCACGAGCAGTACTTC.

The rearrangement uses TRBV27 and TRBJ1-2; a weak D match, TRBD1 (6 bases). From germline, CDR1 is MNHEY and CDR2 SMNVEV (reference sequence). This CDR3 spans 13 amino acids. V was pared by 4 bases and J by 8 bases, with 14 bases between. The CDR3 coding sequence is TGTGCCAGCAGTTACACAGGGTGGGGGGGCTACACCTTC. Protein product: CASSYTGWGGYTF.

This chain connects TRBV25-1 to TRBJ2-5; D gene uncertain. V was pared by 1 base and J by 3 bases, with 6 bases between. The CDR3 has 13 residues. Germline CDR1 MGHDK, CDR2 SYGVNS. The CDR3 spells CASSELQKETQYF. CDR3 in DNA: TGTGCCAGCAGTGAATTGCAGAAAGAGACCCAGTACTTC.

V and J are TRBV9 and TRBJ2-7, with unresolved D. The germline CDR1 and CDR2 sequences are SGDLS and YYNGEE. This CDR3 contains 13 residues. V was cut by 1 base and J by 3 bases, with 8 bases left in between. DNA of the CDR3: TGTGCCAGCAGCGTAAACCCACTCTACGAGCAGTACTTC. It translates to CASSVNPLYEQYF.

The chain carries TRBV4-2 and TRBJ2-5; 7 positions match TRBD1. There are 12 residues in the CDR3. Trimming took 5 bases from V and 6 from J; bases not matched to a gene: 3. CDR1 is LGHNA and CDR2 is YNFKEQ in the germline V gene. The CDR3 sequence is CASSYRGKTQYF. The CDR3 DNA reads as TGTGCCAGCAGCTACAGGGGAAAGACCCAGTACTTC.

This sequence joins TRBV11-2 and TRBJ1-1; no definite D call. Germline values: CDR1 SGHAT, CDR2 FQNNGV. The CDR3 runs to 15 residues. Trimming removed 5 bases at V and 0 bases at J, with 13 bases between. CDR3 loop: CASSLRDLMNTEAFF. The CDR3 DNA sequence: TGTGCCAGCAGCCTCCGGGATCTGATGAACACTGAAGCTTTCTTT.

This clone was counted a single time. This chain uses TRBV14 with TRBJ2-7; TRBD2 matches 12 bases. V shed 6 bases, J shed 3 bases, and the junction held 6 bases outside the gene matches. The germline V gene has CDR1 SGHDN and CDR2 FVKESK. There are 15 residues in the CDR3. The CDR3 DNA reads TGTGCCAGCAGTTCCCAGACTAGCGGGGGCTACGAGCAGTACTTC. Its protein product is CASSSQTSGGYEQYF.

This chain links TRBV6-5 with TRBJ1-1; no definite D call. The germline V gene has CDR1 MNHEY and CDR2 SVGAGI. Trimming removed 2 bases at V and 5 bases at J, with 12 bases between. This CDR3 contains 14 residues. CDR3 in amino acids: CASSYDASRTEAFF. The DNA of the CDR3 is TGTGCCAGCAGTTACGACGCTAGTAGGACTGAAGCTTTCTTT.

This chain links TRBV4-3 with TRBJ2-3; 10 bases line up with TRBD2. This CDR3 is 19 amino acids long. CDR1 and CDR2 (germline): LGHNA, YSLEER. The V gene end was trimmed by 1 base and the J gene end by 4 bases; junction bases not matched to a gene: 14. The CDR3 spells CASSQALNLAGGRADTQYF. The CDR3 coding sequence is TGCGCCAGCAGCCAAGCCTTAAATTTAGCGGGAGGAAGAGCAGATACGCAGTATTTT.